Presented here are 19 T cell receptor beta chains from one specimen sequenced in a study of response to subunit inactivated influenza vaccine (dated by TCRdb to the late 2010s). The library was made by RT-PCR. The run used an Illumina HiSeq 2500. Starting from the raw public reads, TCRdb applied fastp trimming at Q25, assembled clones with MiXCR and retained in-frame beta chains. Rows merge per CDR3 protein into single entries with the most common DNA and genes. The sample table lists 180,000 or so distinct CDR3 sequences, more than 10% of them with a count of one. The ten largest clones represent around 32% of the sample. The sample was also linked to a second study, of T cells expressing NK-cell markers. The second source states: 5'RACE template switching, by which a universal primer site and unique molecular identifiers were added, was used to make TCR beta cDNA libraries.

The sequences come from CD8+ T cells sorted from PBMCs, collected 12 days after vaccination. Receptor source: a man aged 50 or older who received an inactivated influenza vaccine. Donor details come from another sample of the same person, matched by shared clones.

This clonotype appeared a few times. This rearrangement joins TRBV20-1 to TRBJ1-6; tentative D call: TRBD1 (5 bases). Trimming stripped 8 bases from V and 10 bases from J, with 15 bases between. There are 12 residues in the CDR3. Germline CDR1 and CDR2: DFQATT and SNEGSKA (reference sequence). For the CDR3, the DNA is TGCAGTTTGGGGCCCCCAGAATCACCCCTCCACTTT. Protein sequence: CSLGPPESPLHF.

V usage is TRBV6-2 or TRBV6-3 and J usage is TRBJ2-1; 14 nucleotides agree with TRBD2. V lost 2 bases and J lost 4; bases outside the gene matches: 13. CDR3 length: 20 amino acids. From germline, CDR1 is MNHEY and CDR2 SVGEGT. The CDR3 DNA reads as TGTGCCAGCAGTTACCCCGGAATCAGACTAGCGGGAGGGCAGTACAATGAGCAGTTCTTC. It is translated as CASSYPGIRLAGGQYNEQFF.

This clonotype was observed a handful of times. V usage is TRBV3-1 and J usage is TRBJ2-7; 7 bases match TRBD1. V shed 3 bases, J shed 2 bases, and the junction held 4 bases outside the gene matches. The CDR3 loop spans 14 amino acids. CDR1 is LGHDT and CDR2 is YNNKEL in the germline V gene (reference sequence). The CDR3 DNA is TGTGCCAGCAGCCAGGGGGACAGCCCCTACGAGCAGTACTTC. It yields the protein CASSQGDSPYEQYF.

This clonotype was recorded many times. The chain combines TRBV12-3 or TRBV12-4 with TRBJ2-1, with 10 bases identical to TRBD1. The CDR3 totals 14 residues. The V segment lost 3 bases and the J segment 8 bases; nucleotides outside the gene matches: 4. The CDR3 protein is CASSLTGGSDEQFF. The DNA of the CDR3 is TGTGCCAGCAGTTTGACAGGGGGCTCGGATGAGCAGTTCTTC.

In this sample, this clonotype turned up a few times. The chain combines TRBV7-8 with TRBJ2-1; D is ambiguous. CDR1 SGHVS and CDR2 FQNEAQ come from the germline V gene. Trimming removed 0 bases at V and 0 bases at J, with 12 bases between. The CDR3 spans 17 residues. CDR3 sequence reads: CASSLALRPSSYNEQFF. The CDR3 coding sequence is TGTGCCAGCAGCTTAGCGCTTCGGCCCAGCTCCTACAATGAGCAGTTCTTC. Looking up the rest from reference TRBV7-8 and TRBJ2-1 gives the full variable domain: GAGVSQSPRYKVAKRGQDVALRCDPISGHVSLFWYQQALGQGPEFLTYFQNEAQLDKSGLPSDRFFAERPEGSVSTLKIQRTQQEDSAVYLCASSLALRPSSYNEQFFGPGTRLTVL.

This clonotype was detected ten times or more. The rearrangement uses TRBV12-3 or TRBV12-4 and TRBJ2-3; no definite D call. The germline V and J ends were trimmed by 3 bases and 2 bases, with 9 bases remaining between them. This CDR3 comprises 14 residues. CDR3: CASSLWADTDTQYF. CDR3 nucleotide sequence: TGTGCCAGCAGTTTGTGGGCGGACACAGATACGCAGTATTTT.

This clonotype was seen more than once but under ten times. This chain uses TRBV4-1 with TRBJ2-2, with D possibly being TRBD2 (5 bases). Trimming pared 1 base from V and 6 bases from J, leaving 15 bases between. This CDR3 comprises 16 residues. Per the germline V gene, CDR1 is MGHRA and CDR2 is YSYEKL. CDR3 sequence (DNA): TGCGCCAGCAGCCAAGCGGACTTCTATTCCCCCGGGGAGCTGTTTTTT. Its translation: CASSQADFYSPGELFF.

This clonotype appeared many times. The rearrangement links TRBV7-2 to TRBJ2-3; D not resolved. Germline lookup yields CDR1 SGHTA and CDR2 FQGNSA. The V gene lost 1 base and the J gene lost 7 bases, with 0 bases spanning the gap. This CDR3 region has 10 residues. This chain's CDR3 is CASSLDTQYF. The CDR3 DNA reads TGTGCCAGCAGCTTAGATACGCAGTATTTT.

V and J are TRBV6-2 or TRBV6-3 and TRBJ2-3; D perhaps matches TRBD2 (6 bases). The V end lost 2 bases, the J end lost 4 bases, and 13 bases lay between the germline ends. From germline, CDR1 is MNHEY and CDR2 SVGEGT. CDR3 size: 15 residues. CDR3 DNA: TGTGCCAGCAGTTACCTGGGGTGGGGGGCAGATACGCAGTATTTT. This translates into CASSYLGWGADTQYF.

The chain's CDR3 is CASSYFGTTNEKLFF. DNA of the CDR3: TGTGCCAGCAGTTACTTCGGGACAACTAATGAAAAACTGTTTTTT. The rearrangement links TRBV6-2 or TRBV6-3 to TRBJ1-4; D is unresolved. The germline V gene has CDR1 MNHEY and CDR2 SVGEGT. Trimming left V 1 base short and J 0 bases short, with 6 bases between. The CDR3 spans 15 residues.

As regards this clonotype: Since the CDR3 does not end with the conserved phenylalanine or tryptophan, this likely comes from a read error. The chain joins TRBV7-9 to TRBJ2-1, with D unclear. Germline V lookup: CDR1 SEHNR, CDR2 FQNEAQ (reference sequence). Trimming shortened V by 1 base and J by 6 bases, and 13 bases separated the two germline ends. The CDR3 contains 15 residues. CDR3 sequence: CASSLVEELGNEQFY. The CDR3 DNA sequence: TGTGCCAGCAGCTTAGTTGAAGAGCTCGGCAATGAGCAGTTCTAC.

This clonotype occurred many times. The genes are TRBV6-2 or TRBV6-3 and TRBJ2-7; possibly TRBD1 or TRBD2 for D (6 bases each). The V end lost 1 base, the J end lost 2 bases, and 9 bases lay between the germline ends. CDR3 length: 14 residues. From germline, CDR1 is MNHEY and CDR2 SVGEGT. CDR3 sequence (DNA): TGTGCCAGCAGTTACTACGGGGGCGCCTACGAGCAGTACTTC. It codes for CASSYYGGAYEQYF.

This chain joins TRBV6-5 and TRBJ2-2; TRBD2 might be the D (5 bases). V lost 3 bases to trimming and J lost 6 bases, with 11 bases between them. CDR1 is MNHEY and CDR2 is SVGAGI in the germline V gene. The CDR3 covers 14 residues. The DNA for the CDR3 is TGTGCCAGCAGTTATGGGAACGGGGCCGGGGAGCTGTTTTTT. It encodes CASSYGNGAGELFF.

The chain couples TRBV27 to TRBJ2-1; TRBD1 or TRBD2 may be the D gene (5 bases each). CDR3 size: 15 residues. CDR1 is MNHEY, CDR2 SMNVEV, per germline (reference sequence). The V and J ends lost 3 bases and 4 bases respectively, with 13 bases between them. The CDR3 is CASSLAGTGYNEQFF. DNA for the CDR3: TGTGCCAGCAGTTTGGCAGGGACGGGATACAATGAGCAGTTCTTC.

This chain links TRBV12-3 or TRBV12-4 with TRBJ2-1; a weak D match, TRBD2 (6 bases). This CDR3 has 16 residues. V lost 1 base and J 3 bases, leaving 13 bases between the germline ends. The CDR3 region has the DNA TGTGCCAGCAGTTTAGGGGCTAGCGTCATCTACAATGAGCAGTTCTTC. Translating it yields CASSLGASVIYNEQFF.

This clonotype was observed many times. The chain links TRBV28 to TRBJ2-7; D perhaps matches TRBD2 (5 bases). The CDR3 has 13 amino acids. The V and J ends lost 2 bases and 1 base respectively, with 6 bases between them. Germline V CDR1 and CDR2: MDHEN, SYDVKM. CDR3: CASSLPGSYEQYF. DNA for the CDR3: TGTGCCAGCAGTTTACCGGGGTCCTACGAGCAGTACTTC.

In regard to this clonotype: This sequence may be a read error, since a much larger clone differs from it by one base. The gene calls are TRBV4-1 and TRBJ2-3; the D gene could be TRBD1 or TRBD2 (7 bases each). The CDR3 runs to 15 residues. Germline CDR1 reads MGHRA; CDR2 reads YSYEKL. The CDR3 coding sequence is TGCGCCGGCAGCCAATTGCAGGGGGGGACAGATACGCAGTATTTT. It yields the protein CAGSQLQGGTDTQYF.

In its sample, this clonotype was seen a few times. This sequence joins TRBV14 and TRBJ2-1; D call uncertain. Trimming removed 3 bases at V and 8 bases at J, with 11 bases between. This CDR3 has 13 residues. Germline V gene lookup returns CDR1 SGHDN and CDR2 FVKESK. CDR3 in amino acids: CASSHLAFHEQFF. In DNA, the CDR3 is TGTGCCAGCAGCCACTTAGCATTCCATGAGCAGTTCTTC.

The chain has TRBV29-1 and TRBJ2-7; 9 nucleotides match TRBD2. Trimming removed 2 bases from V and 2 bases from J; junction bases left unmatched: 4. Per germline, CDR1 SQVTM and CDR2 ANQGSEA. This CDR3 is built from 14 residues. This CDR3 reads CSVESSGGTYEQYF. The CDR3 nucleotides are TGCAGCGTTGAATCCAGCGGGGGGACCTACGAGCAGTACTTC.